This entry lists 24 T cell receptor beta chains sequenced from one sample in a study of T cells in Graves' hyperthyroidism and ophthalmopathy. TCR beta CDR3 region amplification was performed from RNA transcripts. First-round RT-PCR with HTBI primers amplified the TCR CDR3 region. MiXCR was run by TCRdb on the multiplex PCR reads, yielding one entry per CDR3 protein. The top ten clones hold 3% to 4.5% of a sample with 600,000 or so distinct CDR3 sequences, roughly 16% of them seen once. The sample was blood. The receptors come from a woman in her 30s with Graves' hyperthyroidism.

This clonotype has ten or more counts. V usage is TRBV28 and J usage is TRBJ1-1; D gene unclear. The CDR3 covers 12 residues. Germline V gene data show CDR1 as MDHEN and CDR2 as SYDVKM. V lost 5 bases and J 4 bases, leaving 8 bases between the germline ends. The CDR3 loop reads CASSALGTEAFF. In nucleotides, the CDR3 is TGTGCCAGCAGTGCCCTGGGCACTGAAGCTTTCTTT.

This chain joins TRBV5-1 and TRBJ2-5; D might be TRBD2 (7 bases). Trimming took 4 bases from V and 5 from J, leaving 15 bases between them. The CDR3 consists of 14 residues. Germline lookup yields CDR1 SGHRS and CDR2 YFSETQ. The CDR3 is CASSGRGAVETQYF. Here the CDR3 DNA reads TGCGCCAGCAGCGGCCGGGGGGCCGTGGAGACCCAGTACTTC.

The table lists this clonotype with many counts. The CDR3 here is CASSFGQEPNQPQHF. The CDR3 DNA reads TGTGCCAGCAGCTTTGGACAGGAGCCCAATCAGCCCCAGCATTTT. V and J are TRBV7-2 and TRBJ1-5, with 7 nucleotides matching TRBD1. V lost 3 bases to trimming and J lost 3 bases; unmatched junction nucleotides: 5. The CDR3 runs 15 residues. CDR1 is SGHTA and CDR2 is FQGNSA in the germline V gene.

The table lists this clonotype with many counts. The chain's CDR3 is CAISADTSGSTDTQYF. The DNA of the CDR3 is TGTGCCATCAGTGCCGATACTAGCGGTAGCACAGATACGCAGTATTTT. V gene TRBV10-3 combines with J gene TRBJ2-3; TRBD2 agrees at 8 bases. CDR1 is ENHRY and CDR2 is SYGVKD in the germline V gene. This CDR3 is 16 amino acids long. V shed 4 bases and J 0 bases; nucleotides not matched to a gene: 6.

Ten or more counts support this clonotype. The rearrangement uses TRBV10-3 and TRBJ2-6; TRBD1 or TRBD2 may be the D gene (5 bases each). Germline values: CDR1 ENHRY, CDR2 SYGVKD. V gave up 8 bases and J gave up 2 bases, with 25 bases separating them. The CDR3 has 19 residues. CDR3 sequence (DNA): TGTGCCATCGGGGCAGTTAAGGCGGGCCCCATTGCTGGGGCCAACGTCCTGACTTTC. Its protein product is CAIGAVKAGPIAGANVLTF.

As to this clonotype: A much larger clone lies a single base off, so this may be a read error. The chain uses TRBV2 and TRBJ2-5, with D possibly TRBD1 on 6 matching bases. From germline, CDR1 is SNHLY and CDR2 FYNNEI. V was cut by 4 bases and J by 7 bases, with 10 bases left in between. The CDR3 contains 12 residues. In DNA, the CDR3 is TGTGCCAGCAGTGCAGGGGTGGGGACCCAGTACTTC. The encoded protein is CASSAGVGTQYF.

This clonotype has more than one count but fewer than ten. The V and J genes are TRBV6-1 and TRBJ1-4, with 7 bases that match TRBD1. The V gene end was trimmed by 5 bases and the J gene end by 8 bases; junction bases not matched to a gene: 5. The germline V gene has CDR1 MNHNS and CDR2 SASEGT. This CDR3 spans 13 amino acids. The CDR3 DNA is TGTGCCAGCAGTTACCGGGACAGAGAAAAACTGTTTTTT. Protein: CASSYRDREKLFF.

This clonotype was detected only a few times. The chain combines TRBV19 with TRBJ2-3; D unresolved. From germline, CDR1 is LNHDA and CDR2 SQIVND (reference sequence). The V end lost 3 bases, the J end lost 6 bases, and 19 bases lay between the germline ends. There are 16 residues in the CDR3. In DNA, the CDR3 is TGTGCCAGTAGTATGGCTGTGCTGTCCCGTGCGGATACGCAGTATTTT. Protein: CASSMAVLSRADTQYF.

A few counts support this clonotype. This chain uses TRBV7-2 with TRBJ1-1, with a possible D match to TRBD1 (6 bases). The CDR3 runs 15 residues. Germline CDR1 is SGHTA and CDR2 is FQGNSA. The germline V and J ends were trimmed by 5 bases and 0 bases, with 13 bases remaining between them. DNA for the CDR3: TGTGCCAGCAGCCTACAGGGTCGAATGAACACTGAAGCTTTCTTT. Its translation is CASSLQGRMNTEAFF.

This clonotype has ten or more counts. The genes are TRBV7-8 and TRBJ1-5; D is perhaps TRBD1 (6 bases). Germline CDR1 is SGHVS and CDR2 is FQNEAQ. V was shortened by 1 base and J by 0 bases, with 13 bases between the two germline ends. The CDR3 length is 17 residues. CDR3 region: CASSLVSWTDSNQPQHF. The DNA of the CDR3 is TGTGCCAGCAGCTTAGTTTCTTGGACAGATAGCAATCAGCCCCAGCATTTT.

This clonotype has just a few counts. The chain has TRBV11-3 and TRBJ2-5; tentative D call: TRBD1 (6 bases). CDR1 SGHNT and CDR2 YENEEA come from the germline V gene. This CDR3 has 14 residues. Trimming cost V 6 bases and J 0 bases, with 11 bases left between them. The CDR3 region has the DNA TGTGCCAGCAGATTCGACAGGTACCAAGAGACCCAGTACTTC. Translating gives CASRFDRYQETQYF.

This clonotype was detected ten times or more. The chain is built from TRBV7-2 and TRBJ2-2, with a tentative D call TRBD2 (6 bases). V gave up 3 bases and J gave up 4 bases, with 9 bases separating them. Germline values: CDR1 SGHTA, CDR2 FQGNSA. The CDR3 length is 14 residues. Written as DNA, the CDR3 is TGTGCCAGCAGCTTTAGCGGACGCACCGGGGAGCTGTTTTTT. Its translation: CASSFSGRTGELFF.

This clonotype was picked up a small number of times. CDR3 sequence: CASSLEPPGQGSGNTIYF. The CDR3 DNA follows: TGTGCCAGCAGCTTAGAACCCCCGGGACAGGGGTCTGGAAACACCATATATTTT. This chain links TRBV7-2 with TRBJ1-3; 10 nucleotides agree with TRBD1. Germline V gene lookup returns CDR1 SGHTA and CDR2 FQGNSA. The CDR3 spans 18 residues. Trimming cost V 1 base and J 1 base; bases outside gene matches: 7.

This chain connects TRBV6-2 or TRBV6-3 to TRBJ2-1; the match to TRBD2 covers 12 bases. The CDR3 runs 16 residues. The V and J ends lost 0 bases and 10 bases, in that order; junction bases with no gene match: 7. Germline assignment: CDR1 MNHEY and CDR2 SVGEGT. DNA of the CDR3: TGTGCCAGCAGTTACTCGACTAGCGGGAGCATGTGGGAGCAGTTCTTC. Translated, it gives CASSYSTSGSMWEQFF.

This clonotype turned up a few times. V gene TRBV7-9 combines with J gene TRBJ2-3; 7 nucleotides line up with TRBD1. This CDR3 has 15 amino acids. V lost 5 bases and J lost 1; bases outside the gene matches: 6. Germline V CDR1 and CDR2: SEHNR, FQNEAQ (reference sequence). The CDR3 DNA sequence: TGTGCCAGCAGCCTACAGGGGACCCGCACAGATACGCAGTATTTT. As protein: CASSLQGTRTDTQYF. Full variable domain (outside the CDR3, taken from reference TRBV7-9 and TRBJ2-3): DTGVSQNPRHKITKRGQNVTFRCDPISEHNRLYWYRQTLGQGPEFLTYFQNEAQLEKSRLLSDRFSAERPKGSFSTLEIQRTEQGDSAMYLCASSLQGTRTDTQYFGPGTRLTVL.

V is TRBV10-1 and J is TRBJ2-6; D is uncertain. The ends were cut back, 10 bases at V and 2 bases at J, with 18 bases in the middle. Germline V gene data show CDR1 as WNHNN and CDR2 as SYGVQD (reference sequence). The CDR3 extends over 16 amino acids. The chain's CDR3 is CATALGFKAGANVLTF. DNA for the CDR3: TGCGCCACCGCCTTAGGGTTCAAGGCTGGGGCCAACGTCCTGACTTTC.

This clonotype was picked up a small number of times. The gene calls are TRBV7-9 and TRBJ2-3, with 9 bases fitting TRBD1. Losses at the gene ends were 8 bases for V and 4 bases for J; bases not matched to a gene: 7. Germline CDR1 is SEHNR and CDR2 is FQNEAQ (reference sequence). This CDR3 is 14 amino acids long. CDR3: CASSGQGRPDTQYF. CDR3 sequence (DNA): TGTGCCAGCTCCGGACAGGGGCGTCCAGATACGCAGTATTTT.

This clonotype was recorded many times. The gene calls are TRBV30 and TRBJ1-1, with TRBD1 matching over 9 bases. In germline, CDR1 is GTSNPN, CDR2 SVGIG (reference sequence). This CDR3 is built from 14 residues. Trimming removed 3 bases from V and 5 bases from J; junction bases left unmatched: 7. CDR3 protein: CAWRHNRGQTEAFF. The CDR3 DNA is TGTGCCTGGAGGCATAACAGGGGGCAGACTGAAGCTTTCTTT. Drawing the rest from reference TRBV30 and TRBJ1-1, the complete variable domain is SQTIHQWPATLVQPVGSPLSLECTVEGTSNPNLYWYRQAAGRGLQLLFYSVGIGQISSEVPQNLSASRPQDRQFILSSKKLLLSDSGFYLCAWRHNRGQTEAFFGQGTRLTVV.

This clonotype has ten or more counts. CDR3 in DNA: TGTGCCAGCAGTTACTCGGGGGACAGGAGAAACGAGCAGTACTTC. It yields the protein CASSYSGDRRNEQYF. The rearrangement joins TRBV6-5 to TRBJ2-7; 8 nucleotides align to TRBD1. V lost 0 bases to trimming and J lost 5 bases; unmatched junction nucleotides: 6. This CDR3 is 15 amino acids long. The germline V gene has CDR1 MNHEY and CDR2 SVGAGI.

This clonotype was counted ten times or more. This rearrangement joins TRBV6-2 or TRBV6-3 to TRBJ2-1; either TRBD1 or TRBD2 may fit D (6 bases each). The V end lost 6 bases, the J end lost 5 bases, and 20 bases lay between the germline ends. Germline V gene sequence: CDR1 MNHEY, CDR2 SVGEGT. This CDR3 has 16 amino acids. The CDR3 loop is CASRRFGGRGDNEQFF. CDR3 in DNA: TGTGCCAGCAGGCGTTTTGGGGGCCGCGGGGACAATGAGCAGTTCTTC.

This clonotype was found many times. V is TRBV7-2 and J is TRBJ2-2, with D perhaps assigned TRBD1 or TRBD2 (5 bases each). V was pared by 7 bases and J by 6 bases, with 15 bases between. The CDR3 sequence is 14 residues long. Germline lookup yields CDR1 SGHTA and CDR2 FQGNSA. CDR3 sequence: CASTRAMGAGELFF. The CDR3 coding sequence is TGTGCCAGCACCAGAGCTATGGGGGCCGGGGAGCTGTTTTTT.

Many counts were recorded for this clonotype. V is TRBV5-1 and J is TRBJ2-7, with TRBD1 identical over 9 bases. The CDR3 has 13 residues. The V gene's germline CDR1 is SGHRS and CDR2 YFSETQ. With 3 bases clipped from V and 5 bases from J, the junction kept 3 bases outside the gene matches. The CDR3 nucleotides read TGCGCCAGCAGCTCAACAGGGGGCAACGAGCAGTACTTC. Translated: CASSSTGGNEQYF.

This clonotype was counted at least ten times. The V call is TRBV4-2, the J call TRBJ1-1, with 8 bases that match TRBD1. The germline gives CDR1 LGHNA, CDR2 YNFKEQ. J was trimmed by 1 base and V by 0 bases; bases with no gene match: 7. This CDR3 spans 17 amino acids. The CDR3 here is CASSQDPQTGANTEAFF. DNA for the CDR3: TGTGCCAGCAGCCAAGACCCCCAGACAGGGGCGAACACTGAAGCTTTCTTT.

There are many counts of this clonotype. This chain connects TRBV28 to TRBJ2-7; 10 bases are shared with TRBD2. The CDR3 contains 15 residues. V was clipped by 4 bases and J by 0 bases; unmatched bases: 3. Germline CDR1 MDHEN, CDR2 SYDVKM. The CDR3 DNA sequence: TGTGCCAGCAGTTCTAGCGGGAGTAACTCCTACGAGCAGTACTTC. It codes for CASSSSGSNSYEQYF.